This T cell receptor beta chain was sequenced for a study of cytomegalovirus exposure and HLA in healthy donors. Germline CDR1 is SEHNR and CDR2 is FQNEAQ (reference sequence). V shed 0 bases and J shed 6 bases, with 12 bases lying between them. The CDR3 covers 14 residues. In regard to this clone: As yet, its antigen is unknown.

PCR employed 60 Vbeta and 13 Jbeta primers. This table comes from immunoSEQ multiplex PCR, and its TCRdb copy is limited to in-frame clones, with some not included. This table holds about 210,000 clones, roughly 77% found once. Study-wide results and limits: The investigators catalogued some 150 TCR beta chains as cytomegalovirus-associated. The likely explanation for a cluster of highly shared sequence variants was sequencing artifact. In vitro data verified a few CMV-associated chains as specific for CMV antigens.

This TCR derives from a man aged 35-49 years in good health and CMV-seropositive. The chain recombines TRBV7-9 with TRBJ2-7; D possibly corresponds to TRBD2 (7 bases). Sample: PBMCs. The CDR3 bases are TGTGCCAGCAGCTTAGCGGGGGGGCCTACCGAGCAGTACTTC. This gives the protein CASSLAGGPTEQYF.